This T cell receptor (beta chain) originates from a study of blood T cell repertoires in COVID-19. Across the whole study: Donors in the United States, Italy and Spain gave samples during acute or convalescent COVID-19.

This CDR3 contains 14 residues. The germline gives CDR1 MNHEY, CDR2 SVGAGI. The ends were cut back, 6 bases at V and 2 bases at J, with 11 bases in the middle. Seattle's cohort entered during active infection and was followed longitudinally. Generated by immunoSEQ multiplex PCR, the TCRdb table keeps only in-frame clones and is missing some. The repertoire holds about 290,000 clones, just under 90% seen once, with more than 9.5% in the top ten. Sequenced input: peripheral blood. This receptor was obtained from a woman under 40 with COVID-19, enrolled during active disease. The V and J genes are TRBV6-5 and TRBJ1-5; D not certain. The CDR3 DNA follows: TGTGCCAGCAGCCCCCGGCAGGGCAATCAGCCCCAGCATTTT. Translation gives CASSPRQGNQPQHF.